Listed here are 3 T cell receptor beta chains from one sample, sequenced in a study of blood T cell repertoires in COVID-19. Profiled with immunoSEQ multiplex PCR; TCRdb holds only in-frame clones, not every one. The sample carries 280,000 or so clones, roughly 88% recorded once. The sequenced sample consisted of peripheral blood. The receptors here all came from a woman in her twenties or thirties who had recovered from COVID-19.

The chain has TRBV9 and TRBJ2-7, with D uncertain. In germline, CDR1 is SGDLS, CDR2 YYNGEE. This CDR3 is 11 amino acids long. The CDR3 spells CTSSVSYEQYF. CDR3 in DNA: TGTACCTCCAGTGTGTCCTACGAGCAGTACTTC.

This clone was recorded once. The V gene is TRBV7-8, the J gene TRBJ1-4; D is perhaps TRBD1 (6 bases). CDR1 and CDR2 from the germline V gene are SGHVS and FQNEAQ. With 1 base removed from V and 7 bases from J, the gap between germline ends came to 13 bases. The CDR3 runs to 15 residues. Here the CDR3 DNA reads TGTGCCAGCAGCTTAGAGGCGGGGGCCGTTGAAAAACTGTTTTTT. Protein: CASSLEAGAVEKLFF.

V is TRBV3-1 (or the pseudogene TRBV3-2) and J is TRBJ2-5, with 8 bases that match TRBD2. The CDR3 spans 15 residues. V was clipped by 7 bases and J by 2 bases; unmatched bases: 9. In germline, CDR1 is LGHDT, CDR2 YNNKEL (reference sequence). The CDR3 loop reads CASTHRASGQETQYF. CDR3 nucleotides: TGTGCCAGCACCCACCGGGCTAGCGGGCAAGAGACCCAGTACTTC.